This entry features one T cell receptor (beta chain) sequence. The germline V gene has CDR1 SQVTM and CDR2 ANQGSEA. The V end lost 1 base, the J end lost 4 bases, and 11 bases lay between the germline ends. This CDR3 is built from 14 residues. In the source study's methods: Reference gene primer amplification gave estimated nucleated cell counts. Sequencing used immunoSEQ multiplex PCR; TCRdb keeps in-frame clones, though not all of them. From that table come the V and J calls and clone size; the DNA was used to work out D and trimming. Here the sample spans 130,000 or so clones, almost 85% being singletons. The data originate from a study of blood T cell repertoires in COVID-19. Study in general: Samples representing acute and convalescent COVID-19 were sourced from the United States, Italy and Spain.

Adults between about 18 and 95 years of age took part from under 30 US areas. Each participant's cohort was designated according to participant-reported clinical history. Sequences were obtained from PBMCs or T cells enriched from blood (not recorded which). The sequence came from a woman in her fifties or sixties with acute COVID-19. The chain uses TRBV29-1 and TRBJ2-1; D is ambiguous. The CDR3 bases are TGCAGCGTTGAAGGTAGGAGAGAGTACAATGAGCAGTTCTTC. Translation gives CSVEGRREYNEQFF.